In this sample, the clone carrying this TCR beta chain turned up a few times. The length of the CDR3 is 17 residues. Trimming took 0 bases from V and 2 from J; bases not matched to a gene: 6. CDR1 and CDR2 from the germline V gene are LGHNA and YNFKEQ. The entry originates in a study of cytomegalovirus exposure and HLA in healthy donors. PCR used 60 Vbeta primers and 13 Jbeta primers. Some clones are missing from TCRdb's copy, which holds only in-frame ones; the method was immunoSEQ multiplex PCR. The data hold approximately 150,000 clones, with roughly 79% observed a single time. Sequencing was performed on PBMCs. The receptor's source is a man in his forties in good health and CMV-seropositive. V gene TRBV4-2 combines with J gene TRBJ2-2; TRBD1 matches at 7 bases. CDR3 sequence reads: CASSQDLQGSNTGELFF. The CDR3 DNA reads TGTGCCAGCAGCCAAGATTTACAGGGGTCTAACACCGGGGAGCTGTTTTTT.